A selection of T cell receptor beta chains follows, all from one sample in a study of shared clonotypes between healthy human individuals. The method was immunoSEQ multiplex PCR; TCRdb's version includes in-frame clones alone and lacks a portion of them. Of around 1.5 million clones detected, 95% to 99% appear once; the ten largest clones hold roughly 0.4%. Sequencing was performed on naive CD4+ T cells sorted from blood. The receptors derive from a man younger than 40 in good health. Both conserved end residues are part of each CDR3. D genes are given only for firm matches. Expanded clones get a size class; other rows say once, few or many, or leave the size out.

j_call,clone_size,v_call,d_call,cdr3_aa,cdr3_nt
TRBJ2-1,NA,TRBV7-9,NA,CASSSGLGSYNEQFF,TGTGCCAGCAGTTCAGGGTTAGGATCCTACAATGAGCAGTTCTTC
TRBJ1-4,once,TRBV28,NA,CASSLITNEKLFF,TGTGCCAGCAGTTTAATAACTAATGAAAAACTGTTTTTT
TRBJ2-7,NA,TRBV6-6,TRBD1,CASRGADRGQDEQYF,TGTGCCAGCAGGGGAGCAGACAGGGGCCAGGATGAGCAGTACTTC
TRBJ1-5,NA,TRBV20-1,NA,CSASRAGAQHF,TGCAGTGCTAGTAGGGCGGGCGCGCAGCATTTT
TRBJ1-4,NA,TRBV11-2,TRBD1,CASKPPGQGRDEKLFF,TGTGCCAGCAAACCCCCGGGACAGGGCCGGGATGAAAAACTGTTTTTT
TRBJ2-7,NA,TRBV5-1,TRBD2,CASSLPSGNEQYF,TGCGCCAGCAGCTTGCCTAGCGGGAACGAGCAGTACTTC
TRBJ2-3,NA,TRBV18,NA,CASSQLKGVDTQYF,TGTGCCAGCTCACAGCTTAAAGGAGTAGATACGCAGTATTTT
TRBJ2-6,NA,TRBV29-1,NA,CSVVAAGLPGISGANVLTF,TGCAGCGTTGTCGCGGCAGGCCTACCGGGAATCTCTGGGGCCAACGTCCTGACTTTC
TRBJ2-1,NA,TRBV12-5,NA,CASGLSGGGRYNEQFF,TGTGCTAGTGGTTTGAGCGGAGGGGGGAGGTACAATGAGCAGTTCTTC
TRBJ2-7,NA,TRBV18,NA,CASSPPGGDEQYF,TGTGCCAGCTCACCACCGGGGGGAGACGAGCAGTACTTC
TRBJ2-1,NA,TRBV10-1,TRBD2,CASSETSGNPRNEQFF,TGCGCCAGCAGCGAAACTAGCGGGAACCCTAGGAATGAGCAGTTCTTC
TRBJ2-5,NA,TRBV11-3,NA,CASSRGPQETQYF,TGTGCCAGCAGTCGGGGACCCCAAGAGACCCAGTACTTC
TRBJ2-5,NA,TRBV5-1,NA,CASSLTPQETQYF,TGCGCCAGCAGCTTGACCCCCCAAGAGACCCAGTACTTC
TRBJ2-7,NA,TRBV7-9,NA,CASADSSYEQYF,TGTGCCAGCGCGGATTCCTCCTACGAGCAGTACTTC
TRBJ1-5,NA,TRBV7-8,NA,CASSLSDRFPSQPQHF,TGTGCCAGCAGCTTAAGCGACAGGTTTCCTTCACAGCCCCAGCATTTT
TRBJ2-3,NA,TRBV5-1,NA,CASSLDSVSTDTQYF,TGCGCCAGCAGCTTGGACAGCGTAAGCACAGATACGCAGTATTTT
TRBJ1-5,NA,TRBV18,NA,CASSRPGSGNQPQHF,TGTGCCAGCTCACGACCCGGGTCCGGCAATCAGCCCCAGCATTTT
TRBJ2-7,NA,TRBV7-8,TRBD2,CASSRLAGSYEQYF,TGTGCCAGCAGCCGACTAGCGGGCTCCTACGAGCAGTACTTC
TRBJ1-4,once,TRBV9,NA,CASSPQRGQGTNEKLFF,TGTGCCAGCAGCCCGCAACGGGGGCAGGGCACTAATGAAAAACTGTTTTTT
TRBJ2-6,NA,TRBV28,NA,CASSLRAGANVLTF,TGTGCCAGCAGTTTAAGGGCTGGGGCCAACGTCCTGACTTTC
TRBJ2-7,NA,TRBV5-3,NA,CARSFFEGRTSYEQYF,TGTGCCAGAAGCTTTTTCGAGGGCAGGACGTCCTACGAGCAGTACTTC
TRBJ2-1,NA,TRBV5-6,NA,CASSSPLARPYNEQFF,TGTGCCAGCAGCTCGCCCCTAGCTCGCCCCTACAATGAGCAGTTCTTC
TRBJ2-1,NA,TRBV13,TRBD2,CASSGGTSRGDEQFF,TGTGCCAGCAGCGGAGGGACTAGCCGCGGGGATGAGCAGTTCTTC
TRBJ2-5,once,TRBV28,NA,CASSLPGRETQYF,TGTGCCAGCAGTTTGCCAGGGAGGGAGACCCAGTACTTC
TRBJ1-3,NA,TRBV7-9,NA,CASSLPGNTIYF,TGTGCCAGCAGCTTACCTGGAAACACCATATATTTT
TRBJ2-2,NA,TRBV5-4,NA,CASSSKGGGRRTNTGELFF,TGTGCCAGCAGCTCGAAGGGTGGGGGGAGACGAACGAACACCGGGGAGCTGTTTTTT
TRBJ2-3,NA,TRBV28,TRBD2,CASSHNPTSGTQYF,TGTGCCAGCAGTCATAACCCGACTAGCGGAACGCAGTATTTT
TRBJ1-5,NA,TRBV19,NA,CASSIRGSNQPQHF,TGTGCCAGTAGTATTCGTGGGAGCAATCAGCCCCAGCATTTT
TRBJ1-4,NA,TRBV27,NA,CASSFWQPGEKLFF,TGTGCCAGCAGTTTCTGGCAGCCAGGGGAAAAACTGTTTTTT
TRBJ1-1,once,TRBV6-6,NA,CASSWGTEAFF,TGTGCCAGCAGTTGGGGCACTGAAGCTTTCTTT
TRBJ1-2,NA,TRBV28,TRBD1,CASSRSFLRGPKDGYTF,TGTGCCAGCAGTCGCTCCTTCTTAAGGGGGCCCAAGGATGGCTACACCTTC
TRBJ2-3,NA,TRBV11-3,TRBD2,CASSLGLADTDTQYF,TGTGCCAGCAGCTTAGGACTAGCGGACACAGATACGCAGTATTTT
TRBJ1-2,NA,TRBV11-2,TRBD1,CASSLGDRGIQYYGYTF,TGTGCCAGCAGCTTAGGGGACAGGGGCATCCAGTACTATGGCTACACCTTC
TRBJ1-3,NA,TRBV7-9,NA,CASSLERSGRNTIYF,TGTGCCAGCAGCTTAGAAAGAAGTGGTCGAAACACCATATATTTT
TRBJ2-2,NA,TRBV14,TRBD2,CASTGRGPGELFF,TGTGCCAGCACTGGGAGGGGTCCCGGGGAGCTGTTTTTT
TRBJ2-7,NA,TRBV25-1,NA,CASSESAQEQYF,TGTGCCAGCAGTGAAAGTGCACAGGAGCAGTACTTC
TRBJ1-3,NA,TRBV29-1,TRBD1,CSVEDPGTGYGNTIYF,TGCAGCGTTGAAGATCCCGGGACAGGGTATGGAAACACCATATATTTT
TRBJ2-3,NA,TRBV5-1,NA,CASSLVPATDTQYF,TGCGCCAGCAGCTTGGTTCCAGCCACAGATACGCAGTATTTT
TRBJ1-5,NA,TRBV5-1,NA,CASSFTGDQPQHF,TGCGCCAGCAGCTTTACGGGGGATCAGCCCCAGCATTTT
TRBJ1-1,NA,TRBV9,NA,CASSVVTGNTEAFF,TGTGCCAGCAGCGTAGTCACAGGGAACACTGAAGCTTTCTTT
TRBJ1-4,NA,TRBV29-1,NA,CSVRGSATNEKLFF,TGCAGCGTTCGGGGTTCTGCAACTAATGAAAAACTGTTTTTT
TRBJ2-7,NA,TRBV5-5,TRBD1,CASSTRTGGFPYEQYF,TGTGCCAGCAGCACTCGGACAGGGGGTTTCCCCTACGAGCAGTACTTC
TRBJ2-7,NA,TRBV7-2,NA,CASSLEAGKGYEQYF,TGTGCCAGCAGCTTAGAGGCAGGGAAAGGATACGAGCAGTACTTC
TRBJ2-7,NA,TRBV10-3,TRBD2,CAISDRGGAKRRSGLAGIYEQYF,TGTGCCATCAGTGATAGGGGTGGGGCGAAACGGAGGTCGGGACTAGCGGGAATCTACGAGCAGTACTTC
TRBJ2-5,NA,TRBV29-1,TRBD2,CGAGGLGETQYF,TGCGGGGCGGGAGGGCTTGGGGAGACCCAGTACTTC
TRBJ2-1,NA,TRBV2,NA,CASSVRGEEYNEQFF,TGTGCCAGCAGTGTGCGCGGGGAAGAGTACAATGAGCAGTTCTTC
TRBJ2-3,NA,TRBV7-9,NA,CASSFQPTGPSTDTQYF,TGTGCCAGCAGCTTTCAACCGACAGGCCCTAGCACAGATACGCAGTATTTT
TRBJ1-1,once,TRBV28,NA,CASSLTLNTEAFF,TGTGCCAGCAGTTTAACCCTCAACACTGAAGCTTTCTTT
TRBJ2-1,NA,TRBV5-1,TRBD1,CASSLLPGQDVSNDNEQFF,TGCGCCAGCAGCTTACTACCGGGACAGGACGTTTCAAATGACAATGAGCAGTTCTTC
TRBJ2-3,NA,TRBV5-1,NA,CASSFGEITDTQYF,TGCGCCAGCAGTTTCGGGGAGATCACAGATACGCAGTATTTT
TRBJ2-1,NA,TRBV6-5,NA,CASSRIDRYNEQFF,TGTGCCAGCAGTCGAATAGACAGGTACAATGAGCAGTTCTTC